A selection of T cell receptor beta chains follows, all from one sample in a study of blood T cell repertoires in COVID-19. The method was immunoSEQ multiplex PCR; TCRdb's version includes in-frame clones alone and lacks a portion of them. Here the sample spans a few hundred thousand clones, just over 85% being singletons. The specimen was PBMCs or T cells enriched from blood (not recorded which). The receptors were sampled from a woman aged 40 to 50 with acute COVID-19. Both conserved end residues are part of each CDR3. D genes are given only for firm matches. Rows may omit the clone size; those that give it use once, few, many or a size class.

>TRBJ1-5|.|TRBV6-5|.
CASTAGPNQPQHF
TGTGCCAGCACCGCAGGCCCCAATCAGCCCCAGCATTTT
>TRBJ2-3|.|TRBV5-3|.
CARSLVRMTDTQYF
TGTGCCAGAAGCTTGGTCAGGATGACAGATACGCAGTATTTT
>TRBJ2-4|.|TRBV12-3/TRBV12-4|TRBD2
CASVGEGGVIQYF
TGTGCCAGCGTAGGGGAGGGAGGGGTCATTCAGTACTTC
>TRBJ1-2|.|TRBV27|TRBD1
CASSFRDRRGYTF
TGTGCCAGCAGTTTTCGGGACAGGCGCGGCTACACCTTC
>TRBJ1-6|few|TRBV28|.
CASSLLSGAYNSPLHF
TGTGCCAGCAGTTTACTCTCGGGGGCCTATAATTCACCCCTCCACTTT
>TRBJ2-7|.|TRBV3-1/TRBV3-2|TRBD2
CASSQGLAGFYEQYF
TGTGCCAGCAGCCAAGGACTAGCGGGTTTCTACGAGCAGTACTTC
>TRBJ2-5|.|TRBV7-2|TRBD2
CASSLVAGAGETQYF
TGTGCCAGCAGCTTAGTAGCGGGAGCGGGGGAGACCCAGTACTTC
>TRBJ2-1|.|TRBV19|.
CASSTAGTFPSIEQFF
TGTGCCAGTAGTACCGCCGGGACTTTCCCTTCAATAGAGCAGTTCTTC
>TRBJ2-7|once|TRBV4-3|TRBD1
CASSHWTGGTEQYF
TGCGCCAGCAGCCACTGGACAGGGGGGACCGAGCAGTACTTC
>TRBJ1-2|.|TRBV18|.
CASSPLRESGYTF
TGTGCCAGCTCACCACTGAGGGAATCTGGCTACACCTTC
>TRBJ2-3|.|TRBV4-1|.
CASSQVRLQDTQYF
TGCGCCAGCAGCCAAGTAAGACTACAAGATACGCAGTATTTT
>TRBJ1-1|.|TRBV29-1|TRBD1
CSVGQGAWTEAFF
TGCAGCGTTGGACAGGGGGCATGGACTGAAGCTTTCTTT
>TRBJ2-1|.|TRBV10-1|.
CASSEGSQGWINEQFF
TGCGCCAGCAGTGAGGGGTCGCAGGGGTGGATTAATGAGCAGTTCTTC
>TRBJ1-5|many|TRBV28|.
CASSLLLKQVGQPQHF
TGTGCCAGCAGTTTATTGTTGAAACAGGTAGGGCAGCCCCAGCATTTT
>TRBJ1-1|few|TRBV19|.
CASPGGPGTEAFF
TGTGCCAGCCCGGGGGGGCCGGGCACTGAAGCTTTCTTT
>TRBJ2-1|.|TRBV5-1|TRBD1
CASSGTEIYNEQFF
TGCGCCAGTTCCGGGACAGAAATTTACAATGAGCAGTTCTTC
>TRBJ1-6|few|TRBV11-2|TRBD1
CASSLGDRVWDSPLHF
TGTGCCAGCAGCTTAGGGGACAGGGTATGGGATTCACCCCTCCACTTT
>TRBJ2-3|.|TRBV19|TRBD1
CASSVWVDRQKYTDTQYF
TGTGCCAGTAGTGTGTGGGTGGACAGGCAAAAGTACACAGATACGCAGTATTTT
>TRBJ2-2|.|TRBV5-1|.
CASSGQKGRTGELFF
TGCGCCAGCAGCGGTCAAAAGGGGCGCACCGGGGAGCTGTTTTTT
>TRBJ1-2|.|TRBV14|.
CASSQVGGYGYTF
TGTGCCAGCAGCCAAGTGGGGGGTTATGGCTACACCTTC
>TRBJ2-3|.|TRBV5-1|.
CASSQALGGDTQYF
TGCGCCAGCAGCCAAGCCCTTGGGGGGGATACGCAGTATTTT
>TRBJ2-3|.|TRBV28|TRBD2
CASSPRSLGLAGGYYPQYF
TGTGCCAGCAGTCCCCGATCTCTCGGACTAGCGGGAGGGTATTATCCGCAGTATTTT
>TRBJ1-2|.|TRBV5-4|.
CASSLQGKNYGYTF
TGTGCCAGCAGCTTACAGGGCAAGAACTATGGCTACACCTTC
>TRBJ2-3|.|TRBV12-1|.
CASSFFPGLAGSWDTQYF
TGTGCCAGCAGCTTTTTCCCCGGACTAGCGGGATCATGGGATACGCAGTATTTT
>TRBJ1-1|.|TRBV7-3|TRBD1
CASSLTGGRNTEAFF
TGTGCCAGCAGCTTAACAGGGGGCAGAAACACTGAAGCTTTCTTT
>TRBJ1-3|.|TRBV7-2|.
CASSLVQSGGTGNTIYF
TGTGCCAGCAGCTTAGTGCAGTCGGGGGGAACTGGAAACACCATATATTTT
>TRBJ1-1|.|TRBV27|.
CASSPNPGPGRGTEAFF
TGTGCCAGCAGTCCTAACCCGGGCCCGGGGCGGGGCACTGAAGCTTTCTTT
>TRBJ1-6|once|TRBV7-9|.
CASSSKGGNSPLHF
TGTGCCAGCAGCTCGAAGGGGGGGAATTCACCCCTCCACTTT
>TRBJ1-1|.|TRBV11-1|TRBD1
CASSRGQGGFTEAFF
TGTGCCAGCAGCCGTGGCCAGGGGGGCTTCACTGAAGCTTTCTTT
>TRBJ2-1|.|TRBV20-1|TRBD2
CSASPGPGLSYNEQFF
TGCAGTGCTAGTCCCGGGCCGGGACTAAGCTACAATGAGCAGTTCTTC
>TRBJ1-5|.|TRBV6-5|TRBD1
CASKGQNPQPQHF
TGTGCCAGCAAGGGACAGAACCCTCAGCCCCAGCATTTT
>TRBJ1-5|.|TRBV3-1/TRBV3-2|.
CASSQDSLGPGCQPQHF
TGTGCCAGCAGCCAAGATTCTCTGGGGCCGGGCTGTCAGCCCCAGCATTTT
>TRBJ2-1|.|TRBV6-2/TRBV6-3|TRBD1
CASSYRTGLSGSYNEQFF
TGTGCCAGCAGTTACAGGACAGGGTTGTCAGGCTCCTACAATGAGCAGTTCTTC
>TRBJ2-3|.|TRBV27|TRBD1
CASSLGTALTDTQYF
TGTGCCAGCAGTCTCGGGACAGCTCTCACAGATACGCAGTATTTT
>TRBJ2-3|.|TRBV7-9|TRBD2
CASSYQRTSGGDTQYF
TGTGCCAGCAGCTATCAACGGACTAGCGGGGGAGATACGCAGTATTTT
>TRBJ2-2|.|TRBV2|.
CASTSGANTGELFF
TGTGCCAGCACCTCGGGGGCGAACACCGGGGAGCTGTTTTTT
>TRBJ2-3|.|TRBV28|TRBD2
CASSLFLLPGLATSTDTQYF
TGTGCCAGCAGTTTATTCCTCCTTCCGGGACTAGCAACCAGCACAGATACGCAGTATTTT
>TRBJ1-1|.|TRBV19|.
CASRSAGGANEAFF
TGTGCCAGTAGAAGTGCGGGGGGCGCAAATGAAGCTTTCTTT
>TRBJ2-6|once|TRBV19|TRBD1
CASSPGTGGSNVLTF
TGTGCCAGTAGTCCGGGGACAGGGGGCTCCAACGTCCTGACTTTC
>TRBJ1-1|.|TRBV5-6|TRBD1
CASSGNRGLNTEAFF
TGTGCCAGCAGCGGCAACAGGGGGTTGAACACTGAAGCTTTCTTT